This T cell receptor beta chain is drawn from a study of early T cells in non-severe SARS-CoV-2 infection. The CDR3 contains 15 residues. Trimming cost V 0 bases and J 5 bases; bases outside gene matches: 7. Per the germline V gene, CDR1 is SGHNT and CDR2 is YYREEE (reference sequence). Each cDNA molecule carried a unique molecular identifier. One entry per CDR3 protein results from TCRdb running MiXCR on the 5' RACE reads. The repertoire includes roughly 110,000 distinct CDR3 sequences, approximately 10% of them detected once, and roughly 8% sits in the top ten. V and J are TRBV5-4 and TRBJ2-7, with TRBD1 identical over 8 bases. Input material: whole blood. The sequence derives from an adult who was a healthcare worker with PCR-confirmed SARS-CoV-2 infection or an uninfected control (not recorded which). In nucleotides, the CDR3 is TGTGCCAGCAGCTTGGCCGGGGTCAGGGGGCACGAGCAGTACTTC. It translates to CASSLAGVRGHEQYF.